This T cell receptor (beta chain) was captured in a study of control samples from healthy donors and cancer patients (TCRdb year 2020). Library prep was done by the immunoSEQ multiplex PCR assay. TCRdb stores this immuneACCESS table with in-frame sequences only. Part of the clones is absent; in the studies checked, under half of the shortfall reflects unresolved V genes, and no reason is known for the rest. The table held for this sample gives roughly 190,000 clones. The ten biggest clones cover more than 2% of the sample. Of note for this clone: This clone's antigen is unknown.

V lost 3 bases and J lost 1 base; the stretch between them is 9 bases long. CDR1 and CDR2 (SGHDN, FVKESK) derive from the germline V gene. The CDR3 starts with the cysteine, ends with the phenylalanine, and has 14 residues. This entry keeps only the CDR3 DNA: 42 bases, framed from base 1. The sequence joins TRBV14 to TRBJ1-1; the D gene is perhaps TRBD1, on 6 matching bases. Sequenced input: blood. This clonotype was obtained from a woman in her 30s in good health. The base sequence is TGTGCCAGCAGCCAGCACAGGGAGAACACTGAAGCTTTCTTT. Translated, this gives CASSQHRENTEAFF.